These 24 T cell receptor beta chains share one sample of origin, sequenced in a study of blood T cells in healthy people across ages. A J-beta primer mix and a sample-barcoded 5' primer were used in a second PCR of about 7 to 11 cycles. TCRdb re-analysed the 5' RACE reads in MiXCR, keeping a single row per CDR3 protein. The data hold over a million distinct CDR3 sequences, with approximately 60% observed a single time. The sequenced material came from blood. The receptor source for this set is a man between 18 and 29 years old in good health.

As DNA, the CDR3 is TGTGCCAGCAGCTCGGGCCTCCCGGACCACGAGCAGTACTTC. This codes for CASSSGLPDHEQYF. The chain carries TRBV7-2 and TRBJ2-7, with unresolved D. This CDR3 has 14 residues. Deletions cut 4 bases from V and 5 bases from J, with 15 bases between. Germline values: CDR1 SGHTA, CDR2 FQGNSA.

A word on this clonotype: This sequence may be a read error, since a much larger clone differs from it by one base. This CDR3 reads CASSQGLAGANEQYF. CDR3 coding DNA: TGTGCCAGCAGCCAAGGACTAGCGGGAGCAAATGAGCAGTACTTC. This chain uses TRBV7-2 with TRBJ2-5, with 13 bases matching TRBD2. With V trimmed by 5 bases and J by 11 bases, 11 bases remained unmatched. The CDR3 totals 15 residues. Per the germline V gene, CDR1 is SGHTA and CDR2 is FQGNSA.

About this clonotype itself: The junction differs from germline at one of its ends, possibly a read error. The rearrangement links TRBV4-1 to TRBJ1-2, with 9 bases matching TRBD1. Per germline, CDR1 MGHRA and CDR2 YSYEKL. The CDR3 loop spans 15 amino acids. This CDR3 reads CASSPGQGIDYDYTF. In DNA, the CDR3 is TGCGCCAGCAGCCCGGGACAGGGTATAGACTATGACTACACCTTC.

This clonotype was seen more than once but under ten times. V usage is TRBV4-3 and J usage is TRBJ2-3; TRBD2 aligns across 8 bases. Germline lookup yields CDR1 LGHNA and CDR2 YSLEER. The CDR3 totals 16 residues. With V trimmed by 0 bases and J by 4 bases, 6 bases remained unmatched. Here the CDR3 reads CASSQDAGGESDTQYF. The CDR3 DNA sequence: TGCGCCAGCAGCCAAGACGCGGGGGGAGAGTCAGATACGCAGTATTTT.

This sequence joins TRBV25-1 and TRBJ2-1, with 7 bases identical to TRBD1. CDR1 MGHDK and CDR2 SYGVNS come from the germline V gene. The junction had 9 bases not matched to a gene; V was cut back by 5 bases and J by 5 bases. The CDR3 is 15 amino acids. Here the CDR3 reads CASSSLDRPNNEQFF. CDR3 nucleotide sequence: TGTGCCAGCAGTTCCTTGGACAGGCCGAACAATGAGCAGTTCTTC. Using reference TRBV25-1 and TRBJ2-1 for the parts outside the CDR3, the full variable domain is EADIYQTPRYLVIGTGKKITLECSQTMGHDKMYWYQQDPGMELHLIHYSYGVNSTEKGDLSSESTVSRIRTEHFPLTLESARPSHTSQYLCASSSLDRPNNEQFFGPGTRLTVL.

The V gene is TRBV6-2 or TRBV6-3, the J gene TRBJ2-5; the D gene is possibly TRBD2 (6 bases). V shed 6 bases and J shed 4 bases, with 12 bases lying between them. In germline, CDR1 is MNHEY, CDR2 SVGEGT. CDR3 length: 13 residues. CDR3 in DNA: TGTGCCAGCAGCTGGGACTCACTAGAGACCCAGTACTTC. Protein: CASSWDSLETQYF.

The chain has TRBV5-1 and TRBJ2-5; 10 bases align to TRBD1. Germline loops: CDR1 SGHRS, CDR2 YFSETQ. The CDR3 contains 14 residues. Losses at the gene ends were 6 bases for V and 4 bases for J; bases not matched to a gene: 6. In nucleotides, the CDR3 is TGCGCCAGCACGCCCGGGACAGGGGTAGAGACCCAGTACTTC. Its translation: CASTPGTGVETQYF.

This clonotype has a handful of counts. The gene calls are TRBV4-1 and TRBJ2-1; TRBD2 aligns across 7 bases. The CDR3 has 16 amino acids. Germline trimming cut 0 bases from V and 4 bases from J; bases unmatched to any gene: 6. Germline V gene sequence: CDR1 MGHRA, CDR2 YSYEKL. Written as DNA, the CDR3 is TGCGCCAGCAGCCAAGATGGGGCGGGGGTATACAATGAGCAGTTCTTC. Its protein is CASSQDGAGVYNEQFF.

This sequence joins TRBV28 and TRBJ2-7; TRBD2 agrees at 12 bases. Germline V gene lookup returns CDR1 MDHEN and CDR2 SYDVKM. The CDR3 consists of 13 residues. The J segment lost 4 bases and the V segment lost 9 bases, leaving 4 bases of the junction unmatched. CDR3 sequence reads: CASATSGGYEQYF. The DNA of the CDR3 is TGTGCCAGTGCGACTAGCGGGGGATACGAGCAGTACTTC.

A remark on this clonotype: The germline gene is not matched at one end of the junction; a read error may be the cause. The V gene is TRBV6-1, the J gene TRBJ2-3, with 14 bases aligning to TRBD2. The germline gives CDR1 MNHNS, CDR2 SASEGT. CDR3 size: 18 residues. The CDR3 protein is CASSPYWTSGRSTDTQYF. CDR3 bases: TGTGCTAGCAGTCCATACTGGACTAGCGGGAGGTCAACAGATACGCAGTATTTT.

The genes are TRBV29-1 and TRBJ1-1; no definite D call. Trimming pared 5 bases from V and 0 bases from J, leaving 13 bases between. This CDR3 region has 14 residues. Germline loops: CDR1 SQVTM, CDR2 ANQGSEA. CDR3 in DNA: TGCAGCGTTCACAGACGAAGATTGAACACTGAAGCTTTCTTT. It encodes CSVHRRRLNTEAFF.

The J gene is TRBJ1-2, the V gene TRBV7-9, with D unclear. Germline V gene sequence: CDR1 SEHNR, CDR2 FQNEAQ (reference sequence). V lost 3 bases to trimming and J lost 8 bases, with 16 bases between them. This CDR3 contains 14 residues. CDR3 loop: CASSLSYSEGGYTF. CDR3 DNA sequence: TGTGCCAGCAGCTTGAGTTATTCGGAAGGGGGCTACACCTTC.

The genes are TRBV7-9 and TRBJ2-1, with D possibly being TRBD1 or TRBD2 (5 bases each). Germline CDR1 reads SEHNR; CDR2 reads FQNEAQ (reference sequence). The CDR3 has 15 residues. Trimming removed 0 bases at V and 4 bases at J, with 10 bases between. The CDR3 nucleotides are TGTGCCAGCAGCTTAGCGCTTGGGGGATACAATGAGCAGTTCTTC. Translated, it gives CASSLALGGYNEQFF.

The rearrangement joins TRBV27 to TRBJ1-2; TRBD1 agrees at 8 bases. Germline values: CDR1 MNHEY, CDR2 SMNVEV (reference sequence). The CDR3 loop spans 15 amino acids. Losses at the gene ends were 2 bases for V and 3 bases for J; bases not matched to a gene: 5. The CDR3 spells CASSLIPGGDYGYTF. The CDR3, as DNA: TGTGCCAGCAGTTTAATACCAGGGGGCGACTATGGCTACACCTTC.

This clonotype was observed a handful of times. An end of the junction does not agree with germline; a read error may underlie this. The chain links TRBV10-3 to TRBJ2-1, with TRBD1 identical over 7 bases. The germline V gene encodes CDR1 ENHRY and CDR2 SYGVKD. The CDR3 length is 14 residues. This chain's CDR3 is CAIRGAGGYKEQFF. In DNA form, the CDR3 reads TGTGCCATCAGAGGAGCAGGGGGTTACAAGGAGCAGTTCTTC.

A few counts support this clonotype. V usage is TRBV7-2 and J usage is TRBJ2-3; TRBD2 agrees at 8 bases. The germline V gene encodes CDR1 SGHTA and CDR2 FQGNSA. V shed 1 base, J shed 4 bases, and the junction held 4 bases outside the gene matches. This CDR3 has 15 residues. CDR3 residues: CASSLGAGGADTQYF. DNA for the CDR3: TGTGCCAGCAGCTTAGGGGCGGGAGGAGCAGATACGCAGTATTTT.

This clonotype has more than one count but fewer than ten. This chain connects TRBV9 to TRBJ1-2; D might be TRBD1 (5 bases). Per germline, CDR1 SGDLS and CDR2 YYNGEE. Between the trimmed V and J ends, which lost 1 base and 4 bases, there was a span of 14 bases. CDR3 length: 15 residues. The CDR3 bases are TGTGCCAGCAGCGTACACGTTCCGGGGGGCTATGGCTACACCTTC. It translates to CASSVHVPGGYGYTF.

The CDR3 nucleotides are TGTGCCAGCAGTAAAGACATAGCGGGAGGGCAGAGCTCCTACAATGAGCAGTTCTTC. This translates into CASSKDIAGGQSSYNEQFF. The chain carries TRBV6-1 and TRBJ2-1; TRBD2 matches at 11 bases. Germline V gene data show CDR1 as MNHNS and CDR2 as SASEGT. The CDR3 contains 19 residues. V lost 5 bases, J lost 0 bases, and 12 bases stayed unmatched.

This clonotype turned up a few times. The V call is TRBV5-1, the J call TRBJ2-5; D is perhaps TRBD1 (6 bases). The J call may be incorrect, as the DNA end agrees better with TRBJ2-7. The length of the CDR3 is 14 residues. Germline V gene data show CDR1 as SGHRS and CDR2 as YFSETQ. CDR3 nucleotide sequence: TGCGCCAGCAGCTTGGTGGGGGCCGGAGACGAGCAGTACTTC. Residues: CASSLVGAGDEQYF.

The CDR3 sequence is CASSGNPGDTQYF. DNA of the CDR3: TGTGCCAGCAGTGGTAATCCGGGGGATACGCAGTATTTT. The chain has TRBV2 and TRBJ2-3; D is possibly TRBD2 (5 bases). This CDR3 contains 13 residues. Trimming took off 4 bases at V and 6 bases at J, with 11 bases between the two ends. CDR1 SNHLY and CDR2 FYNNEI come from the germline V gene.

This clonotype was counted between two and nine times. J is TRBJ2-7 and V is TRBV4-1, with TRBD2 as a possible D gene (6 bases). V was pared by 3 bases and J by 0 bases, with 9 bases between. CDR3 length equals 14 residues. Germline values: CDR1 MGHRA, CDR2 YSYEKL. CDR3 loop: CASSHERASYEQYF. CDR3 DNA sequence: TGCGCCAGCAGCCACGAGCGGGCCTCCTACGAGCAGTACTTC.

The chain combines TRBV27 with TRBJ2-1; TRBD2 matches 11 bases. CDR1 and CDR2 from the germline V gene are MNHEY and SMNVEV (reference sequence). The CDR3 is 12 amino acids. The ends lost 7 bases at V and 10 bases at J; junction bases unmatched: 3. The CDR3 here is CASTRLAGEQFF. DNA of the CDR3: TGTGCCAGCACCCGACTAGCGGGGGAGCAGTTCTTC.

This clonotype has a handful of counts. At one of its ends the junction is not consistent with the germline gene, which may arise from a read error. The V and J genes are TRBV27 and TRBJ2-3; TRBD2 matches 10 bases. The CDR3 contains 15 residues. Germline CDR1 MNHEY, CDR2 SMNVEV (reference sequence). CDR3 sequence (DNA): TGTGCCACCAGTCCTGGGACTAGCGGCACAGATACGCAGTATTTT. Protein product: CATSPGTSGTDTQYF.

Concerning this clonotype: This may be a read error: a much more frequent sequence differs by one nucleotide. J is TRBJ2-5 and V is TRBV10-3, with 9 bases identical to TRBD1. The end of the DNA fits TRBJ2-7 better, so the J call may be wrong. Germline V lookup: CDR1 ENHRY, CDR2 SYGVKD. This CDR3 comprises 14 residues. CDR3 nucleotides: TGTGCCGTCAGTCCGGGACAGGGCATCTACGAGCAGTACTTC. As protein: CAVSPGQGIYEQYF.